This passage covers 17 T cell receptor beta chains from one sample sequenced in a study of CD39 and CD103 CD8 tumor-infiltrating T cells. Sequencing was performed with immunoSEQ multiplex PCR; in TCRdb, only in-frame clones are kept and a portion is missing. The table records under 5,000 clones, about 75% of them present only once. Specimen: CD8+ T cells sorted from blood. The subset is: total memory CD8 T cells (CD45RA-CCR7+/-) from blood or uninvolved lymph node. These receptors originate from a human donor with head and neck squamous cell carcinoma.

The gene calls are TRBV6-1 and TRBJ1-3; 7 bases map to TRBD1. The trim removed 3 bases at V and 3 bases at J, leaving 11 bases unmatched. The germline V gene encodes CDR1 MNHNS and CDR2 SASEGT. CDR3 length equals 17 residues. The CDR3 region is CASSELIHRGGGNTIYF. CDR3 sequence (DNA): TGTGCCAGCAGTGAGCTAATTCACAGGGGAGGTGGAAACACCATATATTTT.

The chain's CDR3 is CASSLTGGGDGELFF. The CDR3, as DNA: TGTGCCAGCAGCTTGACAGGAGGAGGTGACGGGGAGCTGTTTTTT. V and J are TRBV7-2 and TRBJ2-2, with a weak D call TRBD1 (6 bases). Germline loops: CDR1 SGHTA, CDR2 FQGNSA. Trimming left V 3 bases short and J 7 bases short, with 15 bases between. The CDR3 runs to 15 residues.

The rearrangement joins TRBV5-8 to TRBJ2-1; tentative D call: TRBD1 (6 bases). The CDR3 contains 15 residues. V was cut by 2 bases and J by 1 base, with 10 bases left in between. Germline loops: CDR1 SGHTS, CDR2 YDEGEE. Here the CDR3 DNA reads TGTGCCAGCAGCTTCACGGACAGTTCCTACAATGAGCAGTTCTTC. Translated, it gives CASSFTDSSYNEQFF.

This chain connects TRBV6-1 to TRBJ1-4; unclear D gene. The CDR3 extends over 14 amino acids. Trimming removed 1 base at V and 5 bases at J, with 8 bases between. Germline CDR1 MNHNS, CDR2 SASEGT. This CDR3 reads CASSEGRGNEKLFF. CDR3 DNA: TGTGCCAGCAGTGAAGGCCGAGGAAATGAAAAACTGTTTTTT.

This clone rates as large. J is TRBJ1-1 and V is TRBV11-1; 7 bases line up with TRBD1. The junction had 8 bases not matched to a gene; V was cut back by 6 bases and J by 4 bases. The germline gives CDR1 SGHAT, CDR2 FQDESV (reference sequence). The length of the CDR3 is 14 residues. The CDR3 reads CASSLGQGGTEAFF. CDR3 nucleotides: TGTGCCAGCAGTCTCGGTCAGGGGGGCACTGAAGCTTTCTTT. The variable domain in full, completed from reference TRBV11-1 and TRBJ1-1, reads EAEVAQSPRYKITEKSQAVAFWCDPISGHATLYWYRQILGQGPELLVQFQDESVVDDSQLPKDRFSAERLKGVDSTLKIQPAELGDSAMYLCASSLGQGGTEAFFGQGTRLTVV.

The chain recombines TRBV5-5 with TRBJ1-2, with D perhaps TRBD1 (5 bases). The germline V and J ends were trimmed by 5 bases and 1 base, with 24 bases remaining between them. CDR3 length: 18 amino acids. Per the germline V gene, CDR1 is SGHKS and CDR2 is YYEKEE (reference sequence). The CDR3 nucleotides are TGTGCCAGCAGGGGGACTCGAGATGCGGCGCCCCTTAACTATGGCTACACCTTC. It encodes CASRGTRDAAPLNYGYTF.

This chain connects TRBV27 to TRBJ2-2; possibly TRBD1 for D (6 bases). The CDR3 consists of 13 residues. Germline lookup yields CDR1 MNHEY and CDR2 SMNVEV (reference sequence). V lost 5 bases to trimming and J lost 6 bases, with 10 bases between them. The CDR3 loop reads CASSLRTAGELFF. The DNA of the CDR3 is TGTGCCAGCAGTCTACGGACAGCCGGGGAGCTGTTTTTT.

This clone has only a few counts. The chain is built from TRBV27 and TRBJ2-2; D possibly corresponds to TRBD2 (6 bases). Germline CDR1 reads MNHEY; CDR2 reads SMNVEV (reference sequence). This CDR3 is built from 15 residues. Trimming stripped 4 bases from V and 5 bases from J, with 14 bases between. For the CDR3, the DNA is TGTGCCAGCAGTTATCGCTCGGGGGTGACCGGGGAGCTGTTTTTT. Encoded protein: CASSYRSGVTGELFF.

In regard to this clone: Other DNA sequences within the sample encode an identical CDR3. The chain employs TRBV7-9 and TRBJ2-7; D perhaps matches TRBD2 (6 bases). Between the trimmed V and J ends, which lost 5 bases and 3 bases, there was a span of 8 bases. Germline V gives CDR1 SEHNR, CDR2 FQNEAQ (reference sequence). The CDR3 loop spans 12 amino acids. The CDR3 region has the DNA TGTGCCAGCAGCCCCGGGAGCTACGAGCAGTACTTC. As protein: CASSPGSYEQYF.

The chain couples TRBV2 to TRBJ2-7, with 10 bases matching TRBD1. CDR1 is SNHLY and CDR2 is FYNNEI in the germline V gene. V dropped 3 bases and J dropped 2; count of bases not matched to a gene: 1. This CDR3 region has 14 residues. In DNA form, the CDR3 reads TGTGCCAGCAGTGATGGACAGGGGGCCTACGAGCAGTACTTC. Translating it yields CASSDGQGAYEQYF. The variable domain in full, completed from reference TRBV2 and TRBJ2-7, reads EPEVTQTPSHQVTQMGQEVILRCVPISNHLYFYWYRQILGQKVEFLVSFYNNEISEKSEIFDDQFSVERPDGSNFTLKIRSTKLEDSAMYFCASSDGQGAYEQYFGPGTRLTVT.

The rearrangement joins TRBV10-2 to TRBJ1-2; 7 positions agree with TRBD1. The trim removed 3 bases at V and 6 bases at J, leaving 16 bases unmatched. In germline, CDR1 is WSHSY, CDR2 SAAADI. This CDR3 is built from 17 residues. CDR3 coding DNA: TGCGCCAGCAGTGAAACCTTGGCACCAGGGGGGATGGATGGCTACACCTTC. Amino acid sequence: CASSETLAPGGMDGYTF.

CDR3 protein: CASSEGRYLYEQYF. In nucleotides, the CDR3 is TGTGCCAGCAGTGAAGGCAGGTACCTTTACGAGCAGTACTTC. The chain couples TRBV2 to TRBJ2-7; D remains ambiguous. The CDR3 extends over 14 amino acids. V lost 1 base, J lost 4 bases, and 11 bases lay in between. Germline V gives CDR1 SNHLY, CDR2 FYNNEI.

The chain couples TRBV7-9 to TRBJ1-1, with a weak D call TRBD1 (5 bases). The germline CDR1 and CDR2 sequences are SEHNR and FQNEAQ (reference sequence). CDR3 length: 13 amino acids. Trimming left V 2 bases short and J 8 bases short, with 12 bases between. The CDR3 protein is CASSLLPQEEAFF. CDR3 sequence (DNA): TGTGCCAGCAGCTTATTACCACAGGAAGAAGCTTTCTTT.

This clone was observed a single time. The V call is TRBV7-3, the J call TRBJ2-2; 8 bases are shared with TRBD2. The CDR3 contains 16 residues. Germline CDR1 is SGHTA and CDR2 is FQGTGA. With V trimmed by 6 bases and J by 0 bases, 6 bases remained unmatched. The CDR3 protein is CASSGGAGANTGELFF. The CDR3 DNA reads as TGTGCCAGCAGTGGTGGAGCGGGGGCGAACACCGGGGAGCTGTTTTTT.

This clone was recorded a few times. This chain uses TRBV7-9 with TRBJ2-1; D not resolved. Germline values: CDR1 SEHNR, CDR2 FQNEAQ (reference sequence). The length of the CDR3 is 12 residues. V lost 3 bases and J lost 8, with 8 bases in between. The CDR3 loop reads CASSLQRDEQFF. In DNA, the CDR3 is TGTGCCAGCAGCTTGCAACGAGATGAGCAGTTCTTC. Complete variable domain (other parts from reference TRBV7-9 and TRBJ2-1): DTGVSQNPRHKITKRGQNVTFRCDPISEHNRLYWYRQTLGQGPEFLTYFQNEAQLEKSRLLSDRFSAERPKGSFSTLEIQRTEQGDSAMYLCASSLQRDEQFFGPGTRLTVL.

This chain links TRBV30 with TRBJ2-1; no definite D call. Per the germline V gene, CDR1 is GTSNPN and CDR2 is SVGIG (reference sequence). There are 14 residues in the CDR3. With 4 bases removed from V and 0 bases from J, the gap between germline ends came to 10 bases. The CDR3 bases are TGTGCCTGGACCGGAGAAAGCTCCTACAATGAGCAGTTCTTC. Translation gives CAWTGESSYNEQFF.

CDR3 sequence (DNA): TGCGCCAGCAGCACCGGGACAGGAAGACCCCTACAAGAGACCCAGTACTTC. This gives the protein CASSTGTGRPLQETQYF. The chain is built from TRBV5-1 and TRBJ2-5, with 8 bases fitting TRBD1. With 4 bases clipped from V and 2 bases from J, the junction kept 13 bases outside the gene matches. The germline V gene has CDR1 SGHRS and CDR2 YFSETQ. This CDR3 is 17 amino acids long.